This T cell receptor beta chain was obtained from a study of regulatory T cells in long-lasting Graves disease. Regarding the study as a whole: Favoring TRBV28, TRBJ1-2 and TRBJ2-5 was a feature seen in persistent disease. Persistent patients had a count of shared public clonotypes (2,741) that exceeded that of new patients (966).

CDR3-region Arm-PCR and iRepertoire HTBI primers produced the TCR beta libraries. Using its own MiXCR run on the multiplex PCR reads, TCRdb lists one record per CDR3 protein. The sample consists of about 540,000 distinct CDR3 sequences, roughly 14% of them appearing once. Noted time point: newly diagnosed GD, antithyroid drugs for less than 3 months. Researchers made the TCR library from RNA that was extracted from PBMCs. Guidelines of the American Thyroid Association were used to diagnose Graves' disease. This clonotype has a count of ten or more. Its antigen remains unidentified. V was trimmed by 6 bases and J by 7 bases, leaving 22 bases between them. This CDR3 is built from 16 residues. CDR1 MDHEN and CDR2 SYDVKM come from the germline V gene. These same records also appear under a second study, on T cells in Graves' hyperthyroidism and ophthalmopathy. From that second work: Uncontrolled infection, other autoimmune disease, pregnancy and lactation each barred patients from inclusion.

The chain has TRBV28 and TRBJ1-5; D remains unclear. The sample in question was peripheral blood mononuclear cells (PBMCs), obtained at new diagnosis, from a patient treated with antithyroid drugs. This TCR derives from a man in his thirties or forties with Graves disease. This CDR3 is CASSLTLLGSGQPQHF. The DNA of the CDR3 is TGTGCCAGCAGCCTGACGTTATTGGGGAGCGGGCAGCCCCAGCATTTT. Supplemented by reference TRBV28 and TRBJ1-5, the full variable domain reads DVKVTQSSRYLVKRTGEKVFLECVQDMDHENMFWYRQDPGLGLRLIYFSYDVKMKEKGDIPEGYSVSREKKERFSLILESASTNQTSMYLCASSLTLLGSGQPQHFGDGTRLSIL.